Listed here is a single TCR beta chain. Its antigen is unidentified. The data are from a study of cytomegalovirus exposure and HLA in healthy donors. PCR was performed using 60 Vbeta and 13 Jbeta primers. This table comes from immunoSEQ multiplex PCR, and its TCRdb copy is limited to in-frame clones, with some not included. The sample has some 120,000 clones, around 69% seen once. Trimming at V came to 0 bases and at J to 10 bases, leaving 19 bases not matched to a gene. This CDR3 has 20 amino acids. The germline V gene encodes CDR1 MGHRA and CDR2 YSYEKL. Broader study findings: It was reported that TCR beta sequences correctly inferred the HLA-A and HLA-B alleles for most subjects. Reported performance of the classifier showed diagnosis of cytomegalovirus status with high specificity and sensitivity.

This receptor was obtained from a woman between 40 and 50 years old in good health and CMV-seropositive. Sequencing was done on a sample of PBMCs. V usage is TRBV4-1 and J usage is TRBJ2-6; 9 bases match TRBD1. The CDR3 DNA is TGCGCCAGCAGCCAAGAGGGTGGACAGGGGAGCGCTTGGGGGAAGAACGTCCTGACTTTC. It specifies CASSQEGGQGSAWGKNVLTF.